This paragraph reports one T cell receptor (beta chain). The antigen it binds to is not known. Qualities for individual bases were not recorded, and no much larger clone is one base off. The data belong to a study of cytotoxic CD8 clonotypes in ibrutinib-treated CLL (dated by TCRdb to the early 2020s). For context, the study as a whole: In this cohort, more than 14 patients were treatment-naive and roughly 10 were relapsed/refractory, while some 17 had unmutated IGHV. Response samples were taken after a median of approximately 13 months on treatment, ranging from 6 to 36 months. Of the roughly 81 people in the trial, around 26 had longitudinal samples available. Patients were still on ibrutinib when every remission and progressive disease sample was collected. Cryopreserved peripheral blood mononuclear cells were collected at three points: before therapy, at response, and at either sustained remission or disease progression. Partial responses were observed in some 24 patients and complete responses in 2; after a median follow-up of roughly 62 months, remission was maintained in roughly 14 patients and progression was observed in approximately 12. On average, each sample yielded roughly 260,000 productive templates and about 100,000 productive rearrangements. What the study reported, not specific to this receptor: Sampling times were not matched between patients in sustained remission and patients whose disease was progressing, and lymph node repertoires were not examined. Public clonotypes were rare and either shrank or stayed stable during treatment, and the rise in clonality at ibrutinib response reflected expansion of private clonotypes. Clonality increased at ibrutinib response, stayed stable in sustained remission, and fell back toward baseline at progression. At baseline, clonality was higher than in age-matched healthy donors and showed a strong correlation with circulating CD8+ T-cell counts.

The germline V gene provides CDR1 SGHRS and CDR2 YFSETQ. Deletion took 4 bases off V and 0 bases off J, with a span of 14 bases between the germline ends. The cysteine opens and the phenylalanine closes a CDR3 of 16 amino acids. Only CDR3 DNA remains: 48 bases, in frame from the first base. A MiSeq instrument was used for deep resolution sequencing, which targeted depths ranging from 1 in 1 million up to 1 in 200,000 T cells, with coverage averaging 10x for each clonotype. The immunoSEQ hsTCRB Kit was used to generate the TCR beta libraries. The original methods were these. Data were analyzed with ImmunoSEQ Data Assistant and ImmunoSEQ Analyzer, with V, D and J genes assigned per IMGT definitions. Clonality, with values ranging from 0 to 1, was calculated as one minus the normalized Shannon entropy of productive rearrangement frequencies. Only overrepresented clonotypes making up at least 0.05% of the repertoire of each patient were included in the public clonotype analysis. Approximately 13 age-matched healthy donor repertoires from immuneACCESS served as clonality controls. Imported from immuneACCESS, the table was reduced by TCRdb to in-frame sequences with V and J called. These copies leave out some clones; in studies compared against another copy, an unresolved V gene accounts for under half, and the cause of the remainder is not known. V and J calls and clone size are copied from that table; D and trimming were computed from the DNA. The sample table holds 20,000 to 25,000 clones, of which 68% were seen once. Around 28% of the sample lies in the top ten.

The time point label here, explained by the study, means: roughly 25 months on ibrutinib. For TCR beta library preparation, roughly 2 micrograms of genomic DNA were extracted from the cryopreserved PBMCs. High-throughput TCR beta sequencing was performed on longitudinal blood samples from CLL patients receiving ibrutinib monotherapy. The patients were enrolled in a single-center, open-label phase 2 trial of ibrutinib monotherapy. This receptor was obtained from a human donor with chronic lymphocytic leukemia. The chain joins TRBV5-1 to TRBJ1-3; the D segment could be TRBD1, given 6 matching bases. The input for sequencing was PBMCs, taken after 24 months of ibrutinib treatment. The CDR3 protein sequence reads: CASSPGDNNSGNTIYF. DNA sequence: TGCGCCAGCAGCCCCGGGGACAACAACTCTGGAAACACCATATATTTT.